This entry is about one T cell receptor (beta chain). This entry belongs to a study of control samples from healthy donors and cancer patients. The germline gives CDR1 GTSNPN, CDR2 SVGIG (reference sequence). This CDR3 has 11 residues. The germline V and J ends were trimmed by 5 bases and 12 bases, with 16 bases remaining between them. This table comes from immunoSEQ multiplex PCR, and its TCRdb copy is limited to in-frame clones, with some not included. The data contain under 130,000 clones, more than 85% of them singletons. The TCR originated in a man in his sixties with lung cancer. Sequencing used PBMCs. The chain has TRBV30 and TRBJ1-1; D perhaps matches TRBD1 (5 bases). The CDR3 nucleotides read TGTGCCTGGGGGCCAGCAGGGAATTCTTTCTTT. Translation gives CAWGPAGNSFF.